The present TCR beta chain was sequenced within a study of T cell repertoires in cytomegalovirus infection. Notes on the study in general: What dominated the ex vivo response were HLA-C-restricted CMV-specific TCR beta clonotypes. Summed frequency of public TCR beta families distinguished CMV carriers with the relevant HLA.

TCRdb re-called the reads through MiXCR, storing one row per CDR3 protein. The repertoire holds hundreds of thousands of distinct CDR3 sequences, with roughly a third as singletons. In this sample, this clonotype turned up a few times. Its antigen remains unknown. This sample comprised cultured PBMCs, obtained from culture after CMV antigen stimulation. This receptor was taken from a human donor in good health (CMV status not recorded). Some clones in this sample may be carry-over from other donors' samples.

The CDR3 DNA is TGCGCCAGCAGCCAAGATCGTCGGAGTGGGGTTTACGAGCAGTACTTC. This encodes CASSQDRRSGVYEQYF. This rearrangement joins TRBV4-1 to TRBJ2-7; D uncertain. Between the trimmed V and J ends, which lost 0 bases and 4 bases, there was a span of 16 bases. There are 16 residues in the CDR3. Germline V gene lookup returns CDR1 MGHRA and CDR2 YSYEKL.